This note documents a single T cell receptor beta chain sequence. This entry is derived from a study of CD8 T cells in Susac syndrome. This CDR3 comprises 11 residues. The germline CDR1 and CDR2 sequences are SEHNR and FQNEAQ (reference sequence). The ends were cut back, 8 bases at V and 8 bases at J, with 12 bases in the middle. RNA was extracted with the RNeasy kit, and a quantity of roughly 0.5 to 1 ug was reverse transcribed using random hexamers. TCR beta CDR3 was amplified by immunoSEQ multiplex PCR. This amplification extended across 54 Vbeta and 13 Jbeta segments. From the immunoSEQ multiplex PCR reads, TCRdb called clonotypes with MiXCR, one entry per CDR3 protein. This sample has about 150,000 distinct CDR3 sequences, with around 95% found just once.

Sequences were obtained from CD8+ T cells from PBMCs. The V and J genes are TRBV7-9 and TRBJ1-1; D may be TRBD1 (6 bases). The receptor was derived from a human donor with multiple sclerosis. The CDR3 sequence: CASASGHEAFF. The CDR3 region has the DNA TGTGCCAGCGCATCGGGACACGAAGCTTTCTTT. The whole variable domain, remainder taken from reference TRBV7-9 and TRBJ1-1, is DTGVSQNPRHKITKRGQNVTFRCDPISEHNRLYWYRQTLGQGPEFLTYFQNEAQLEKSRLLSDRFSAERPKGSFSTLEIQRTEQGDSAMYLCASASGHEAFFGQGTRLTVV.